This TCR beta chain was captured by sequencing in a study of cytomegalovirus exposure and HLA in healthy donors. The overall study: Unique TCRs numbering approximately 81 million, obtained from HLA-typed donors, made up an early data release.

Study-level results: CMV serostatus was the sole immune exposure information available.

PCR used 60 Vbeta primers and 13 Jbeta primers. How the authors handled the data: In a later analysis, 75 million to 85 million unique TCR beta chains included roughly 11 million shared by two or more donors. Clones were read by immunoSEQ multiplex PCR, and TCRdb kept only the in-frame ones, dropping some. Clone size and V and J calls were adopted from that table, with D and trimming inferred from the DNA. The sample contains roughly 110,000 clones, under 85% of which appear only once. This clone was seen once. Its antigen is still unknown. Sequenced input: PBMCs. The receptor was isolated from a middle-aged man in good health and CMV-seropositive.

The CDR3 sequence is CASSPLGGYGEKLFF. CDR3 coding DNA: TGTGCCAGCTCACCCCTGGGAGGTTATGGTGAAAAACTGTTTTTT. This chain links TRBV18 with TRBJ1-4; D ambiguous. The CDR3 consists of 15 residues. Germline V gives CDR1 KGHSH, CDR2 LQKENI. V dropped 3 bases and J dropped 7 bases, with 15 bases sitting between them.